Listed below are T cell receptor beta chains from one sample, sequenced in a study of blood T cell repertoires in COVID-19. Here immunoSEQ multiplex PCR was the method, and the copy in TCRdb shows in-frame clones only, minus some. The table shows about 140,000 clones, with around 80% occurring only once. Specimen: peripheral blood. The receptors here all came from a human donor in a cohort sampled during active COVID-19. Each CDR3 is given with its conserved first and last residue. A D gene is named only where the DNA matches it firmly. Expanded clones are given a class, and other clones once, few, many or no size at all.

- | TRBJ1-2 | TRBD1 | TRBV15 | TGTGCCACCAGCAGAGGCGACTGGACAGGGGATGGCTACACCTTC | CATSRGDWTGDGYTF
- | TRBJ1-5 | - | TRBV12-5 | TGTGCTAGTGGTTTGGCGGTCGGTCAGCCCCAGCATTTT | CASGLAVGQPQHF
- | TRBJ1-2 | - | TRBV5-8 | TGTGCCAGCAGTATGGGCAGGGCTGGTGGCTACACCTTC | CASSMGRAGGYTF
few | TRBJ2-2 | - | TRBV5-4 | TGTGCCAGCAGCCCCCTCGGCGGGGAGCTGTTTTTT | CASSPLGGELFF
few | TRBJ1-5 | TRBD1 | TRBV3-1/TRBV3-2 | TGTGCCAGCAGCGACAGGGGTGGACAGCCCCAGCATTTT | CASSDRGGQPQHF
- | TRBJ2-7 | - | TRBV13 | TGTGCCAGCAGCCCAGGCAGTACCTACGAGCAGTACTTC | CASSPGSTYEQYF
- | TRBJ1-2 | TRBD1 | TRBV4-1 | TGCGCCAGCAGCCAGACCCAGGGACAGGGGGCCTATGGCTACACCTTC | CASSQTQGQGAYGYTF
- | TRBJ2-3 | TRBD2 | TRBV6-5 | TGTGCCAGCTCCCTAGCGGGGGGGTCCACAGATACGCAGTATTTT | CASSLAGGSTDTQYF
- | TRBJ1-1 | - | TRBV5-4 | TGTGCCAGCAGCCAGGTGACGGGGGGCACTGAAGCTTTCTTT | CASSQVTGGTEAFF
- | TRBJ2-1 | - | TRBV7-6 | TGTGCCAGCAGCCTCGGTCGAGGTCCCACCTACAATGAGCAGTTCTTC | CASSLGRGPTYNEQFF
once | TRBJ1-6 | - | TRBV11-2 | TGTGCCAGCAGCTTCCGGCAGGGGTCATCACCCCTCCACTTT | CASSFRQGSSPLHF
- | TRBJ2-7 | TRBD2 | TRBV14 | TGTGCCAGCAGCCCGGGGAGGGACGAGCAGTACTTC | CASSPGRDEQYF
- | TRBJ2-7 | TRBD2 | TRBV7-9 | TGTGCCAGCAGCATTCCCCGGACTTCTAGCGGGGGGGCGTTTGGGTCCTACGAGCAGTACTTC | CASSIPRTSSGGAFGSYEQYF
- | TRBJ2-7 | - | TRBV12-2 | - | CASRFGQGNYYEQYF
- | TRBJ1-1 | TRBD1 | TRBV28 | TGTGCCAGCAGTCCGGCAACAGGGGCGGGCACTGAAGCTTTCTTT | CASSPATGAGTEAFF
- | TRBJ2-2 | TRBD1 | TRBV2 | TGTGCCAGCAAGATCGACAGGGGCCCCGGGGAGCTGTTTTTT | CASKIDRGPGELFF
- | TRBJ2-1 | - | TRBV7-9 | TGTGCCAGCAGCTTAGTACTAGCCATCTCTTACAATGAGCAGTTCTTC | CASSLVLAISYNEQFF
- | TRBJ2-6 | - | TRBV29-1 | TGCAGCGTTATGAGGGCTGGGGCCAACGTCCTGACTTTC | CSVMRAGANVLTF
- | TRBJ2-3 | TRBD2 | TRBV28 | TGTGCCAGCACTCTGAGACTAGCGGGGGGGCCTAACCCAGATACGCAGTATTTT | CASTLRLAGGPNPDTQYF
few | TRBJ1-1 | TRBD1 | TRBV9 | TGTGCCAGCAGCCCAAGGGGGCGAGGAGAAGCTTTCTTT | CASSPRGRGEAFF
- | TRBJ2-6 | - | TRBV11-1 | TGTGCCAGCAGCCAGGGGCGCTCTGGGGCCAACGTCCTGACTTTC | CASSQGRSGANVLTF
few | TRBJ2-7 | - | TRBV19 | TGTGCCAGTAGTATAGGCAGGGGAACCTACGAGCAGTACTTC | CASSIGRGTYEQYF
once | TRBJ2-3 | - | TRBV6-5 | TGTGCCAGCAGTTACCCCGGCGGGGGCACAGATACGCAGTATTTT | CASSYPGGGTDTQYF
- | TRBJ2-3 | - | TRBV5-4 | TGTGCCAGCAGCTTGGCAGGTATCAGCACAGATACGCAGTATTTT | CASSLAGISTDTQYF